This entry lists 19 T cell receptor beta chains sequenced from one sample in a study of human T cells and chemical hapten exposure (dated by TCRdb to the early 2020s). Library prep was done by RACE. The instrument was a NextSeq 500. TCRdb took the public reads, trimmed them with fastp at Q25, ran MiXCR for clone calling and kept in-frame beta chains. Rows merge per CDR3 protein into single entries with the most common DNA and genes. The sample includes tens of thousands of distinct CDR3 sequences, with less than 8% observed a single time. The ten largest make up approximately 1.2% of the sample. The sample's time point label, decoded: patch test 2, 6 weeks after DPC sensitization. The treatment or condition label corresponds to: therapeutic diphenylcyclopropenone sensitization with weekly scalp DPC. Sequences were derived from whole blood, sampled in connection with sensitization to the hapten diphenylcyclopropenone (DPC). The receptors were gathered from a woman between 25 and 40 years old with alopecia areata. Some clones in this sample may be carry-over from other donors' samples.

There are a few counts of this clonotype. This chain joins TRBV2 and TRBJ1-5; a weak D match, TRBD1 (6 bases). Between the trimmed V and J ends, which lost 2 bases and 0 bases, there was a span of 8 bases. Per the germline V gene, CDR1 is SNHLY and CDR2 is FYNNEI. The CDR3 runs to 15 residues. CDR3 nucleotide sequence: TGTGCCAGCAGTGAACAGGGGTATAGCAATCAGCCCCAGCATTTT. This encodes CASSEQGYSNQPQHF.

This clonotype was detected many times. Relative to the germline gene, one junction end is altered; a read error may explain this. The chain joins TRBV5-1 to TRBJ2-1, with TRBD2 matching over 15 bases. Germline V gives CDR1 SGHRS, CDR2 YFSETQ. The CDR3 totals 13 residues. The CDR3: CASSSGTSGGPNF. The DNA of the CDR3 is TGCGCCAGCAGCTCCGGGACTAGCGGGGGGCCTAACTTC.

This sequence joins TRBV25-1 and TRBJ2-5; D unclear. V lost 3 bases to trimming and J lost 5 bases, with 7 bases between them. Germline assignment: CDR1 MGHDK and CDR2 SYGVNS. This CDR3 comprises 12 residues. This CDR3 is CASSESTETQYF. In nucleotides, the CDR3 is TGTGCCAGCAGTGAGTCGACCGAGACCCAGTACTTC. Looking up the rest from reference TRBV25-1 and TRBJ2-5 gives the full variable domain: EADIYQTPRYLVIGTGKKITLECSQTMGHDKMYWYQQDPGMELHLIHYSYGVNSTEKGDLSSESTVSRIRTEHFPLTLESARPSHTSQYLCASSESTETQYFGPGTRLLVL.

This clonotype was counted ten times or more. This chain uses TRBV2 with TRBJ2-1; D may be TRBD2 (5 bases). Trimming cost V 7 bases and J 5 bases, with 12 bases left between them. Germline V gene sequence: CDR1 SNHLY, CDR2 FYNNEI. The CDR3 covers 13 residues. The CDR3 sequence is CASTGNRNNEQFF. CDR3 DNA: TGTGCCAGCACGGGGAATAGAAACAATGAGCAGTTCTTC.

The chain couples TRBV12-3 or TRBV12-4 to TRBJ1-1; D possibly corresponds to TRBD1 (6 bases). V shed 3 bases and J shed 4 bases, with 12 bases lying between them. This CDR3 spans 14 amino acids. CDR3 DNA sequence: TGTGCCAGCAGTTTCGGGGGGCTGAGCACTGAAGCTTTCTTT. This encodes CASSFGGLSTEAFF.

In its sample, this clonotype was seen many times. The chain is built from TRBV7-2 and TRBJ2-5; 9 positions match TRBD2. Germline trimming cut 5 bases from V and 5 bases from J; bases unmatched to any gene: 12. This CDR3 region has 16 residues. Germline CDR1 SGHTA, CDR2 FQGNSA. CDR3 loop: CASSQQPGLASETQYF. CDR3 coding DNA: TGTGCCAGCAGCCAGCAGCCTGGACTAGCGTCGGAGACCCAGTACTTC.

This clonotype turned up a few times. The genes are TRBV7-2 and TRBJ2-5; D is unresolved. Germline CDR1 and CDR2: SGHTA and FQGNSA. The V gene lost 1 base and the J gene lost 1 base, with 10 bases spanning the gap. The CDR3 covers 15 residues. CDR3 sequence (DNA): TGTGCCAGCAGCTTAGTGGGCAGATTCCAAGAGACCCAGTACTTC. The encoded protein is CASSLVGRFQETQYF.

This sequence joins TRBV5-1 and TRBJ2-3; D unclear. The length of the CDR3 is 15 residues. Deletions cut 4 bases from V and 1 base from J, with 13 bases between. Looked up from germline, CDR1 is SGHRS and CDR2 is YFSETQ. The DNA for the CDR3 is TGCGCCAGCAGCATAGGCGCCGACGGCACAGATACGCAGTATTTT. Its protein is CASSIGADGTDTQYF.

This clonotype was observed at least ten times. The rearrangement joins TRBV6-1 to TRBJ2-6; D possibly corresponds to TRBD1 (6 bases). Trimming removed 7 bases from V and 0 bases from J, with 19 bases in between. Germline CDR1 MNHNS, CDR2 SASEGT. The CDR3 consists of 18 residues. CDR3 amino acids: CASIGQQGRSSGANVLTF. Here the CDR3 DNA reads TGTGCCAGCATTGGGCAACAGGGAAGAAGCTCTGGGGCCAACGTCCTGACTTTC.

Points on this clonotype: This could be a read error, since a much larger clone is one nucleotide away. The rearrangement joins TRBV29-1 to TRBJ1-2, with TRBD1 matching 9 bases. CDR3 length equals 12 residues. The germline gives CDR1 SQVTM, CDR2 ANQGSEA. CDR3 nucleotides: TGCAGCGTTGGAGGGACAGGGCGGGGCTACGCCTTC. This translates into CSVGGTGRGYAF.

The genes are TRBV5-1 and TRBJ2-7, with D tentatively TRBD2 (6 bases). CDR1 is SGHRS, CDR2 YFSETQ, per germline. The CDR3 covers 17 residues. With 0 bases removed from V and 0 bases from J, the gap between germline ends came to 16 bases. As DNA, the CDR3 is TGCGCCAGCAGCTTGGTCGTGCCTGGGGGGTACTCCTACGAGCAGTACTTC. Protein sequence: CASSLVVPGGYSYEQYF.

This clonotype was picked up many times. The chain has TRBV5-6 and TRBJ1-1; D gene uncertain. The V and J ends lost 1 base and 8 bases respectively, with 18 bases between them. The germline V gene has CDR1 SGHDT and CDR2 YYEEEE. The CDR3 consists of 15 residues. The CDR3 sequence is CASSLRLAGLGEAFF. CDR3 nucleotide sequence: TGTGCCAGCAGCTTGCGGCTGGCGGGCCTCGGAGAAGCTTTCTTT.

V is TRBV2 and J is TRBJ1-6; D uncertain. This CDR3 region has 16 residues. V was trimmed by 0 bases and J by 6 bases, leaving 12 bases between them. Germline V gene lookup returns CDR1 SNHLY and CDR2 FYNNEI. The CDR3 sequence is CASSEAILRPNSPLHF. The CDR3 DNA reads TGTGCCAGCAGTGAAGCAATACTGAGACCTAATTCACCCCTCCACTTT. Drawing the rest from reference TRBV2 and TRBJ1-6, the complete variable domain is EPEVTQTPSHQVTQMGQEVILRCVPISNHLYFYWYRQILGQKVEFLVSFYNNEISEKSEIFDDQFSVERPDGSNFTLKIRSTKLEDSAMYFCASSEAILRPNSPLHFGNGTRLTVT.

This clonotype showed up just a few times. The J gene is TRBJ2-2, the V gene TRBV9; no definite D call. Germline values: CDR1 SGDLS, CDR2 YYNGEE. Trimming shortened V by 5 bases and J by 3 bases, and 14 bases separated the two germline ends. This CDR3 spans 15 amino acids. The CDR3 DNA follows: TGTGCCAGCAGTCCCACCAGTGGAGACACCGGGGAGCTGTTTTTT. Residues: CASSPTSGDTGELFF.

The chain combines TRBV2 with TRBJ1-5; D is uncertain. The CDR3 runs to 15 residues. CDR1 and CDR2 from the germline V gene are SNHLY and FYNNEI. V was cut by 2 bases and J by 0 bases, with 8 bases left in between. This CDR3 is CASSEMGYSNQPQHF. CDR3 DNA sequence: TGTGCCAGCAGTGAAATGGGTTATAGCAATCAGCCCCAGCATTTT. Full variable domain (missing parts from reference TRBV2 and TRBJ1-5): EPEVTQTPSHQVTQMGQEVILRCVPISNHLYFYWYRQILGQKVEFLVSFYNNEISEKSEIFDDQFSVERPDGSNFTLKIRSTKLEDSAMYFCASSEMGYSNQPQHFGDGTRLSIL.

This clonotype has a count of ten or more. The rearrangement joins TRBV20-1 to TRBJ1-3; D gene unclear. CDR3 size: 14 residues. Looked up from germline, CDR1 is DFQATT and CDR2 is SNEGSKA (reference sequence). Between the trimmed V and J ends, which lost 3 bases and 1 base, there was a span of 10 bases. CDR3 DNA: TGCAGTGCTAGGGGTCTGCGTTCTGGAAACACCATATATTTT. As protein: CSARGLRSGNTIYF.

This clonotype was seen repeatedly, ten times or more. This rearrangement joins TRBV25-1 to TRBJ1-1; D is possibly TRBD1 (6 bases). The germline V and J ends were trimmed by 5 bases and 2 bases, with 21 bases remaining between them. The CDR3 extends over 17 amino acids. The germline gives CDR1 MGHDK, CDR2 SYGVNS. CDR3 protein: CASSPRTVPRGNTEAFF. CDR3 nucleotide sequence: TGTGCCAGCAGTCCGAGGACAGTCCCGCGGGGAAACACTGAAGCTTTCTTT.

This clonotype was detected a few times. The J gene is TRBJ2-7, the V gene TRBV12-3 or TRBV12-4; TRBD2 matches at 8 bases. The junction had 7 bases not matched to a gene; V was cut back by 8 bases and J by 4 bases. CDR3 length equals 13 residues. In DNA, the CDR3 is TGTGCCAGCTCCCGGGGGGGGGGGTACGAGCAGTACTTC. Protein product: CASSRGGGYEQYF.

This clonotype came up many times. The genes are TRBV7-9 and TRBJ2-7, with 7 bases identical to TRBD2. CDR1 SEHNR and CDR2 FQNEAQ come from the germline V gene (reference sequence). The CDR3 loop spans 15 amino acids. V lost 5 bases to trimming and J lost 3 bases; unmatched junction nucleotides: 10. The CDR3, as DNA: TGTGCCAGCAGCAGAGCCTGGCGGGGGTTCTACGAGCAGTACTTC. Its protein is CASSRAWRGFYEQYF.